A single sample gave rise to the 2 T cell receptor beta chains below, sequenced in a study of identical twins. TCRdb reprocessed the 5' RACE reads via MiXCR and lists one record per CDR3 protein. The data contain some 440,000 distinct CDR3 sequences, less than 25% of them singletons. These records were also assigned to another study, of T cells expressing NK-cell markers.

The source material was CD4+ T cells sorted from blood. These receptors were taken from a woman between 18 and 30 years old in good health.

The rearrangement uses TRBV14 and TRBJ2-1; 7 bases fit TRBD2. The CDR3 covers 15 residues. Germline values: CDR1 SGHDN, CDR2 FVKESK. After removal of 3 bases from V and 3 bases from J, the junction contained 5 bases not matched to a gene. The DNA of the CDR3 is TGTGCCAGCAGCCACCTCGGGGGGAACTACAATGAGCAGTTCTTC. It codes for CASSHLGGNYNEQFF. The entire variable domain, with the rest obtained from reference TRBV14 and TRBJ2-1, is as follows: EAGVTQFPSHSVIEKGQTVTLRCDPISGHDNLYWYRRVMGKEIKFLLHFVKESKQDESGMPNNRFLAERTGGTYSTLKVQPAELEDSGVYFCASSHLGGNYNEQFFGPGTRLTVL.

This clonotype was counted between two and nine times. The CDR3 loop is CAWGGPVNTGELFF. The CDR3 nucleotides are TGTGCCTGGGGAGGACCCGTCAACACCGGGGAGCTGTTTTTT. This chain joins TRBV30 and TRBJ2-2; a weak D match, TRBD2 (5 bases). V lost 5 bases, J lost 2 bases, and 12 bases lay in between. The CDR3 length is 14 residues. Germline CDR1 reads GTSNPN; CDR2 reads SVGIG (reference sequence).